One T cell receptor beta chain is described in this entry. Its antigen remains unknown. Method: immunoSEQ multiplex PCR; TCRdb's copy keeps in-frame clones and lacks some. Of some 2,100,000 clones listed, 90% to 96% are singletons. These data belong to a study of shared clonotypes between healthy human individuals. Healthy HIV-negative adults without recent acute infections or vaccinations served as donors. With 0 bases removed from V and 10 bases from J, the gap between germline ends came to 9 bases. The germline gives CDR1 SNHLY, CDR2 FYNNEI. This CDR3 has 12 residues. Study-level points and caveats: When naive CD4 clonotypes were compared across a few donors, 4% to 6.5% were shared.

The source material was naive CD4+ T cells sorted from blood. Stated subset: CD45RA+ positively selected. J is TRBJ1-1 and V is TRBV2; D unresolved. This sequence originates from a man aged 18 to 29 in good health. The CDR3 nucleotides read TGTGCCAGCAGTGAAGCTGCGGGATTAGCTTTCTTT. It is translated as CASSEAAGLAFF.